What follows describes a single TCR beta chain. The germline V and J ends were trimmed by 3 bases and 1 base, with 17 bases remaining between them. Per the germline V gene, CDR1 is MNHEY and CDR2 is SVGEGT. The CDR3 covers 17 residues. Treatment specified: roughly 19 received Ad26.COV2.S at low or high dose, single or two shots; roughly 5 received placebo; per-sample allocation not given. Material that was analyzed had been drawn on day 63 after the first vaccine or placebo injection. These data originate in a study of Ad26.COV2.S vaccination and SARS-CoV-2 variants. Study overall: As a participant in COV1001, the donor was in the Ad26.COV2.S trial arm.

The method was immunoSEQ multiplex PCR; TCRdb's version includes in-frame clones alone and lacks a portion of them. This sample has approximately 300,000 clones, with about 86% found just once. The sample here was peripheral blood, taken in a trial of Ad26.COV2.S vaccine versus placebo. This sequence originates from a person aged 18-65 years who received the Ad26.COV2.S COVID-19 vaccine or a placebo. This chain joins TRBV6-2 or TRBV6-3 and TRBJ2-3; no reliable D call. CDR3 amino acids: CASSYRLGDPGTDTQYF. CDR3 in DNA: TGTGCCAGCAGTTATCGGTTGGGTGACCCGGGCACAGATACGCAGTATTTT.